The 22 T cell receptor beta chains presented below share a single source sample, sequenced in a study of identical twins. TCRdb re-called the 5' RACE reads with MiXCR, one entry per CDR3 protein. This sample has fewer than 650,000 distinct CDR3 sequences; about 7.1% occur once, and the top ten carry roughly 1.5%. This sample also belongs to another study, concerning yellow fever vaccine responses in identical twins.

Sequencing was performed on PBMCs. These receptors were collected from a woman aged 18-35 years in good health.

The gene calls are TRBV7-9 and TRBJ1-2; D is undetermined. The CDR3 spans 14 residues. CDR1 is SEHNR, CDR2 FQNEAQ, per germline (reference sequence). V was pared by 5 bases and J by 4 bases, with 14 bases between. CDR3 residues: CASSQATEGYGYTF. The CDR3 DNA sequence: TGTGCCAGCAGCCAAGCTACAGAGGGCTATGGCTACACCTTC.

This clonotype was seen more than once but under ten times. The chain employs TRBV7-8 and TRBJ2-5; 9 positions match TRBD1. V gave up 2 bases and J gave up 5 bases; unmatched junction bases: 9. The CDR3 is 16 amino acids. Germline assignment: CDR1 SGHVS and CDR2 FQNEAQ. CDR3 residues: CASSLTHGTGWETQYF. The CDR3 nucleotides read TGTGCCAGCAGCTTAACCCACGGGACAGGGTGGGAGACCCAGTACTTC.

A few counts support this clonotype. The chain recombines TRBV12-3 or TRBV12-4 with TRBJ2-3, with D maybe TRBD1 (5 bases). Deletions cut 5 bases from V and 0 bases from J, with 9 bases between. This CDR3 region has 14 residues. CDR3 loop: CASSRQISTDTQYF. The CDR3 DNA follows: TGTGCCAGCAGTCGACAGATTAGCACAGATACGCAGTATTTT.

This clonotype was seen a handful of times. The J gene is TRBJ2-3, the V gene TRBV20-1; possibly TRBD1 for D (6 bases). Looked up from germline, CDR1 is DFQATT and CDR2 is SNEGSKA (reference sequence). This CDR3 has 14 residues. V lost 6 bases and J lost 6, with 19 bases in between. DNA for the CDR3: TGCAGTGCGAGCTTAGGGGGAGTATTGGATACGCAGTATTTT. Protein product: CSASLGGVLDTQYF.

The chain couples TRBV11-2 to TRBJ2-1; D unclear. V was cut by 1 base and J by 0 bases, with 10 bases left in between. The germline CDR1 and CDR2 sequences are SGHAT and FQNNGV. This CDR3 region has 16 residues. CDR3 in DNA: TGTGCCAGCAGCTTAGCTCGGTCTTTCTCCTACAATGAGCAGTTCTTC. It specifies CASSLARSFSYNEQFF.

This clonotype was detected only a few times. V gene TRBV29-1 combines with J gene TRBJ2-4; D may be TRBD1 (5 bases). Trimming stripped 2 bases from V and 8 bases from J, with 13 bases between. This CDR3 has 13 amino acids. Germline CDR1 SQVTM, CDR2 ANQGSEA. The CDR3 bases are TGCAGCGTTGAATGGTTGACAGAGGACATTCAGTACTTC. This codes for CSVEWLTEDIQYF.

This clonotype turned up a few times. The chain uses TRBV5-1 and TRBJ2-1, with TRBD2 matching over 10 bases. This CDR3 has 15 amino acids. The J segment lost 4 bases and the V segment lost 3 bases, leaving 4 bases of the junction unmatched. Germline values: CDR1 SGHRS, CDR2 YFSETQ. CDR3 in DNA: TGCGCCAGCAGCTCCAGCGGGGGGGTTTACAATGAGCAGTTCTTC. This encodes CASSSSGGVYNEQFF.

This chain uses TRBV3-1 with TRBJ2-7, with 11 bases lining up with TRBD2. CDR1 is LGHDT, CDR2 YNNKEL, per germline (reference sequence). The length of the CDR3 is 17 residues. J lost 4 bases, V lost 10 bases, and 18 bases had no gene match. In nucleotides, the CDR3 is TGTGCCACCACCCATAAAACCGTAGCGGGAGGGCCTTACGAGCAGTACTTC. As protein: CATTHKTVAGGPYEQYF.

This sequence joins TRBV3-1 and TRBJ2-1, with a possible D match to TRBD2 (6 bases). This CDR3 is 14 amino acids long. Germline values: CDR1 LGHDT, CDR2 YNNKEL (reference sequence). Trimming left V 5 bases short and J 12 bases short, with 20 bases between. The CDR3 sequence is CASSKGAQDYRQFF. In DNA form, the CDR3 reads TGTGCCAGCAGCAAAGGGGCCCAGGACTACCGGCAGTTCTTC.

In the case of this clonotype: The junction does not match germline at one end; this may be a read error. The rearrangement uses TRBV14 and TRBJ2-1; no firm D call. The CDR3 covers 11 residues. The germline V gene encodes CDR1 SGHDN and CDR2 FVKESK. The CDR3 nucleotides are TGTGCCAGCAGCCAAGTGAATGAGAAGTTCTTC. Its protein product is CASSQVNEKFF.

Many counts were recorded for this clonotype. The V call is TRBV2, the J call TRBJ1-4; no clear D gene. The V and J ends lost 2 bases and 7 bases respectively, with 5 bases between them. The CDR3 contains 12 residues. The germline gives CDR1 SNHLY, CDR2 FYNNEI. The CDR3 spells CASSELSEKLFF. The CDR3 coding sequence is TGTGCCAGCAGTGAACTTAGTGAAAAACTGTTTTTT.

In this sample, this clonotype turned up many times. This sequence joins TRBV5-1 and TRBJ2-7; D not resolved. The CDR3 has 12 residues. Germline V gene sequence: CDR1 SGHRS, CDR2 YFSETQ. With 7 bases removed from V and 3 bases from J, the gap between germline ends came to 11 bases. The DNA for the CDR3 is TGCGCCAGCTTTGACACCGACTACGAGCAGTACGTC. It codes for CASFDTDYEQYV.

The chain combines TRBV7-9 with TRBJ2-6, with TRBD2 as a possible D gene (5 bases). Trimming pared 10 bases from V and 0 bases from J, leaving 13 bases between. The germline CDR1 and CDR2 sequences are SEHNR and FQNEAQ (reference sequence). The CDR3 consists of 15 residues. CDR3: CATIGGPSGANVLTF. The CDR3 DNA sequence: TGTGCCACTATTGGCGGGCCCTCTGGGGCCAACGTCCTGACTTTC. Full variable domain (remainder filled in from reference TRBV7-9 and TRBJ2-6): DTGVSQNPRHKITKRGQNVTFRCDPISEHNRLYWYRQTLGQGPEFLTYFQNEAQLEKSRLLSDRFSAERPKGSFSTLEIQRTEQGDSAMYLCATIGGPSGANVLTFGAGSRLTVL.

The J gene is TRBJ2-7, the V gene TRBV20-1; TRBD2 matches 7 bases. Germline CDR1 and CDR2: DFQATT and SNEGSKA (reference sequence). This CDR3 comprises 15 residues. The V gene end was trimmed by 0 bases and the J gene end by 2 bases; junction bases not matched to a gene: 7. CDR3 region: CSARDLKAGPYEQYV. The CDR3 coding sequence is TGCAGTGCTAGAGACCTGAAAGCGGGGCCCTACGAGCAGTACGTC.

The chain employs TRBV5-5 and TRBJ2-3; D not certain. V shed 0 bases and J shed 4 bases, with 12 bases lying between them. This CDR3 is 15 amino acids long. CDR1 is SGHKS, CDR2 YYEKEE, per germline (reference sequence). The CDR3 loop is CASSLGPKAPDTQYF. The CDR3 DNA reads TGTGCCAGCAGCTTGGGGCCCAAGGCCCCAGATACGCAGTATTTT.

This clonotype was detected many times. The V gene is TRBV11-2, the J gene TRBJ2-2; 9 positions match TRBD2. Germline V gene sequence: CDR1 SGHAT, CDR2 FQNNGV. This CDR3 has 14 residues. Trimming removed 10 bases from V and 1 base from J; junction bases left unmatched: 4. CDR3 sequence reads: CATSRGGNTGELFF. The CDR3 region has the DNA TGTGCCACCTCGCGGGGGGGGAACACCGGGGAGCTGTTTTTT.

In this sample, this clonotype turned up a few times. The J gene is TRBJ1-2, the V gene TRBV20-1, with a possible D match to TRBD1 (5 bases). V lost 1 base to trimming and J lost 1 base, with 7 bases between them. The CDR3 has 13 amino acids. From germline, CDR1 is DFQATT and CDR2 SNEGSKA (reference sequence). The CDR3 here is CSARGDSNYGYTF. Here the CDR3 DNA reads TGCAGTGCTAGAGGAGACAGTAACTATGGCTACACCTTC.

This clonotype has a count of ten or more. The chain recombines TRBV12-3 or TRBV12-4 with TRBJ1-2; D perhaps matches TRBD1 (5 bases). With 3 bases removed from V and 2 bases from J, the gap between germline ends came to 10 bases. The CDR3 loop spans 14 amino acids. The CDR3 reads CASSFGGPNYGYTF. The CDR3 DNA sequence: TGTGCCAGCAGTTTTGGGGGACCCAACTATGGCTACACCTTC.

J is TRBJ1-2 and V is TRBV5-1; a weak D match, TRBD1 (6 bases). The germline V gene has CDR1 SGHRS and CDR2 YFSETQ. The CDR3 sequence is 15 residues long. The V and J ends lost 3 bases and 1 base respectively, with 13 bases between them. The chain's CDR3 is CASSWGQGGNYGYTF. In DNA, the CDR3 is TGCGCCAGCAGCTGGGGGCAGGGCGGTAACTATGGCTACACCTTC.

The chain carries TRBV12-3 or TRBV12-4 and TRBJ1-2; 7 nucleotides agree with TRBD1. The CDR3 contains 14 residues. With 7 bases clipped from V and 5 bases from J, the junction kept 10 bases outside the gene matches. The CDR3 here is CASKMTATGYGYTF. Written as DNA, the CDR3 is TGTGCCAGCAAGATGACAGCGACAGGGTATGGCTACACCTTC.

This clonotype has a count of ten or more. The V call is TRBV4-1, the J call TRBJ1-1; a possible D gene is TRBD1 (6 bases). Germline V gene lookup returns CDR1 MGHRA and CDR2 YSYEKL. This CDR3 has 15 residues. V shed 5 bases and J shed 10 bases, with 23 bases lying between them. The CDR3: CASSEPGPTGIGAFF. CDR3 coding DNA: TGCGCCAGCAGCGAACCCGGACCTACAGGGATAGGAGCTTTCTTT.

This clonotype has only a few counts. This chain joins TRBV5-5 and TRBJ1-4; tentatively, D is TRBD1 (6 bases). The CDR3 sequence is 14 residues long. Germline lookup yields CDR1 SGHKS and CDR2 YYEKEE (reference sequence). Between the trimmed V and J ends, which lost 2 bases and 5 bases, there was a span of 10 bases. In DNA, the CDR3 is TGTGCCAGCAGCTTTTCGACAGGAAATGAAAAACTGTTTTTT. This gives the protein CASSFSTGNEKLFF.